This TCR beta chain is drawn from a study of T cell responses to AZD1222 COVID-19 vaccine. As regards this clone: What it recognizes is unknown.

Repertoires were generated with immunoSEQ multiplex PCR, while TCRdb's copy carries only in-frame clones and drops some. The sample consists of roughly 150,000 clones, about nine tenths of them appearing once. Whole-study results and caveats: The study found Spike-specific TCR breadth and depth rose after two AZD1222 doses.

The CDR3 has 14 residues. With 1 base removed from V and 4 bases from J, the gap between germline ends came to 8 bases. Germline V lookup: CDR1 LNHNV, CDR2 YYDKDF (reference sequence). The source was peripheral blood, collected on day 0 of AZD1222 vaccination. The rearrangement links TRBV15 to TRBJ1-3; D is uncertain. The sequence was obtained from an adult in good health. CDR3 DNA sequence: TGTGCCACCAGCAGAGGAGGGAGGGGAAACACCATATATTTT. As protein: CATSRGGRGNTIYF. Combining the CDR3 with reference TRBV15 and TRBJ1-3 gives the whole variable domain DAMVIQNPRYQVTQFGKPVTLSCSQTLNHNVMYWYQQKSSQAPKLLFHYYDKDFNNEADTPDNFQSRRPNTSFCFLDIRSPGLGDTAMYLCATSRGGRGNTIYFGEGSWLTVV.